The clone carrying this T cell receptor beta chain showed up many times. Its antigen is unidentified. The sample is drawn from a study of T cells in Graves' hyperthyroidism and ophthalmopathy. Study findings and constraints: A model of 13 V-J features distinguished ophthalmopathy from stable hyperthyroidism. Also found in blood were most expanded thyroid clonotypes above 0.001.

TCR beta CDR3 regions were amplified from RNA transcripts. Researchers ran a first-round RT-PCR on the TCR CDR3 using the HTBI primer set. TCRdb redid the calling of the multiplex PCR reads with MiXCR, one entry per CDR3 protein. The data contain approximately 400,000 distinct CDR3 sequences, approximately 13% of them singletons. Participants, patients aged 18 to 65, had newly diagnosed hyperthyroidism with a duration under 2 months. Using about 10 ml of fresh peripheral blood, PBMCs were prepared. The clonotype comes from a man between 25 and 39 years old with Graves' hyperthyroidism that later progressed to Graves' ophthalmopathy. The sample consisted of blood.

The CDR3 reads CASSQAGGNTEAFF. Here the CDR3 DNA reads TGTGCCAGCAGCCAGGCAGGGGGGAACACTGAAGCTTTCTTT. This sequence joins TRBV3-1 and TRBJ1-1; the match to TRBD1 covers 7 bases. J lost 1 base, V lost 3 bases, and 2 bases had no gene match. Germline V gives CDR1 LGHDT, CDR2 YNNKEL (reference sequence). This CDR3 spans 14 amino acids. The full variable domain, rest sourced from reference TRBV3-1 and TRBJ1-1, is DTAVSQTPKYLVTQMGNDKSIKCEQNLGHDTMYWYKQDSKKFLKIMFSYNNKELIINETVPNRFSPKSPDKAHLNLHINSLELGDSAVYFCASSQAGGNTEAFFGQGTRLTVV.